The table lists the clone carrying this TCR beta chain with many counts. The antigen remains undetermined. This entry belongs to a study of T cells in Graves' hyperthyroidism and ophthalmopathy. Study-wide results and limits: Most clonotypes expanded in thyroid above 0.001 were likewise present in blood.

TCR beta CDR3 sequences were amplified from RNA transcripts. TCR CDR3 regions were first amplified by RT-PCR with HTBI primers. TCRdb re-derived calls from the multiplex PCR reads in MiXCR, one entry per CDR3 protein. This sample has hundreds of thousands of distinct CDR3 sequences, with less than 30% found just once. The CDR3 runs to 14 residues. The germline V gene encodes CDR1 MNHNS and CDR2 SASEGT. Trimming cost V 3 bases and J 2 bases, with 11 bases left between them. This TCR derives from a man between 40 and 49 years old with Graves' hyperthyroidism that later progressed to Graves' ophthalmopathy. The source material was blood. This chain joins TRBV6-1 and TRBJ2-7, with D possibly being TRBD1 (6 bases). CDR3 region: CASSEGAGAYEQYF. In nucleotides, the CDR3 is TGTGCCAGCAGTGAGGGGGCAGGGGCCTACGAGCAGTACTTC.